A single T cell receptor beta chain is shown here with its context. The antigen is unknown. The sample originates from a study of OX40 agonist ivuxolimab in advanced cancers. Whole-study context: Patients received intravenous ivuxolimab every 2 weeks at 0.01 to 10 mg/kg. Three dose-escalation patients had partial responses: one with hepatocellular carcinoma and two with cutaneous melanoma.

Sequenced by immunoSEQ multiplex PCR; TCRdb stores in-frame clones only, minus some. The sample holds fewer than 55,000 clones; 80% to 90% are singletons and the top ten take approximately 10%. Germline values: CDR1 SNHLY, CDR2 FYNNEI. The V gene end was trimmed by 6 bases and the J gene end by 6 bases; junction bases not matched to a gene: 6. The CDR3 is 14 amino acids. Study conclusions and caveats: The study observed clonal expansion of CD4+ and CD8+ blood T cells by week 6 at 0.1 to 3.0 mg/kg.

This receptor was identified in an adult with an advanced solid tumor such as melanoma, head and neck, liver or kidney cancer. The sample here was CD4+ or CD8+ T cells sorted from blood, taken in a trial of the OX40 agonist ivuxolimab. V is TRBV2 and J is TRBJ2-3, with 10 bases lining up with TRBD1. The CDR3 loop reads CASRRQGAWDTQYF. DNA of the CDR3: TGTGCCAGCAGGAGACAGGGGGCATGGGATACGCAGTATTTT.